The TCR beta chain described here comes from a study of cytomegalovirus exposure and HLA in healthy donors. At the level of the study: Approximately 85 million unique TCRs from HLA-typed donors were held in an early release of data.

Whole-study results and caveats: One later analysis reportedly identified an Asian-associated ancestry cluster that showed fewer N-insertions than the roughly 670-donor mean.

The V and J ends lost 2 bases and 3 bases, in that order; junction bases with no gene match: 7. The CDR3 is 17 amino acids. Germline CDR1 reads MDHEN; CDR2 reads SYDVKM. In the case of this clone: Its target is unknown.

The primer mix had 60 Vbeta and 13 Jbeta primers. Data came from immunoSEQ multiplex PCR; TCRdb stores just in-frame clones and leaves some out. The sample carries 150,000 to 200,000 clones, 75% to 85% recorded once. The specimen was PBMCs. The chain is built from TRBV28 and TRBJ2-1; 10 bases match TRBD1. This sequence originates from a woman in her twenties or thirties in good health and CMV-seropositive. The CDR3 nucleotides are TGTGCCAGCAGTTTACCCGGGACAGGGGCTGGCTACAATGAGCAGTTCTTC. This sequence encodes CASSLPGTGAGYNEQFF.